These 20 T cell receptor beta chains share one sample of origin, sequenced in a study of CD4 T cells in relation to SARS-CoV-2 and coronaviruses. The unexposed donors gave CD4+ T cells in about 2010-2018, prior to COVID-19. CD4+ T cells were isolated from the cells after about nine days of culture. Only in-frame clones appear in the TCRdb table, and some are missing; sequencing was by immunoSEQ multiplex PCR. The repertoire has around 15,000 clones, roughly 80% of them found once; the top ten carry 35% to 45%. The antigens for these receptors are not known. Material for sequencing was CD4+ T cells from PBMCs, cultured in vitro. The receptors here all came from a human donor in good health.

J is TRBJ1-1 and V is TRBV27; D is undetermined. This CDR3 spans 12 amino acids. Germline V lookup: CDR1 MNHEY, CDR2 SMNVEV (reference sequence). Trimming removed 2 bases at V and 5 bases at J, with 6 bases between. The CDR3 spells CASSLRGTEAFF. Here the CDR3 DNA reads TGTGCCAGCAGTTTACGGGGAACTGAAGCTTTCTTT.

CDR3 bases: TGTGCCAGCTCACCAACCCAGGGATCCTCCTACGAGCAGTACTTC. Encoded protein: CASSPTQGSSYEQYF. The chain employs TRBV18 and TRBJ2-7, with D perhaps TRBD1 (5 bases). CDR1 and CDR2 from the germline V gene are KGHSH and LQKENI. The CDR3 extends over 15 amino acids. V was trimmed by 2 bases and J by 0 bases, leaving 11 bases between them.

The rearrangement uses TRBV6-6 and TRBJ2-2; a possible D gene is TRBD2 (5 bases). V shed 8 bases and J shed 6 bases, with 16 bases lying between them. The CDR3 spans 14 residues. Germline CDR1 and CDR2: MNHNY and SVGAGI (reference sequence). The CDR3 sequence: CASAEGSDPGELFF. CDR3 coding DNA: TGTGCCAGCGCCGAGGGCTCTGATCCCGGGGAGCTGTTTTTT.

The gene calls are TRBV28 and TRBJ1-1; 7 bases line up with TRBD1. There are 14 residues in the CDR3. Germline trimming cut 3 bases from V and 4 bases from J; bases unmatched to any gene: 5. The germline V gene encodes CDR1 MDHEN and CDR2 SYDVKM. CDR3 loop: CASSLGRGGTEAFF. CDR3 nucleotides: TGTGCCAGCAGTTTGGGCAGGGGGGGCACTGAAGCTTTCTTT.

The chain employs TRBV15 and TRBJ1-5, with 7 bases identical to TRBD1. With V trimmed by 3 bases and J by 8 bases, 10 bases remained unmatched. Germline loops: CDR1 LNHNV, CDR2 YYDKDF (reference sequence). This CDR3 contains 15 residues. The CDR3 reads CATSRGSGGGEPQHF. In DNA, the CDR3 is TGTGCCACCAGCAGGGGATCAGGGGGAGGAGAGCCCCAGCATTTT.

The rearrangement joins TRBV19 to TRBJ1-4; no definite D call. Trimming removed 5 bases at V and 8 bases at J, with 12 bases between. Germline-derived CDR1 and CDR2 are LNHDA and SQIVND (reference sequence). This CDR3 region has 13 residues. DNA for the CDR3: TGTGCCAGTAGTTCTACTCCCGAGGAAAAACTGTTTTTT. Amino acid sequence: CASSSTPEEKLFF.

The rearrangement links TRBV5-1 to TRBJ2-1, with 12 bases aligning to TRBD2. This CDR3 is 18 amino acids long. Germline CDR1 reads SGHRS; CDR2 reads YFSETQ. Unmatched junction bases numbered 8, after V lost 0 bases and J lost 4 bases. This chain's CDR3 is CASSLAPSGRAIYNEQFF. The CDR3, as DNA: TGCGCCAGCAGCTTGGCCCCTAGCGGGAGGGCTATATACAATGAGCAGTTCTTC.

The gene calls are TRBV30 and TRBJ2-1; D remains unclear. The CDR3 is 12 amino acids. Germline CDR1 reads GTSNPN; CDR2 reads SVGIG (reference sequence). Trimming removed 1 base from V and 7 bases from J, with 8 bases in between. The CDR3 loop reads CAWSDLRNEQFF. The CDR3 region has the DNA TGTGCCTGGAGTGACCTCAGAAATGAGCAGTTCTTC.

V is TRBV30 and J is TRBJ1-6; D gene ambiguous. The CDR3 spans 15 residues. V was cut by 1 base and J by 7 bases, with 14 bases left in between. The germline V gene encodes CDR1 GTSNPN and CDR2 SVGIG (reference sequence). Here the CDR3 DNA reads TGTGCCTGGAGTGGTACTGGGGTTGGCAATTCACCCCTCCACTTT. It encodes CAWSGTGVGNSPLHF.

V gene TRBV7-6 combines with J gene TRBJ2-3; 12 bases agree with TRBD2. There are 20 residues in the CDR3. Unmatched junction bases numbered 15, after V lost 5 bases and J lost 0 bases. The germline V gene encodes CDR1 SGHVS and CDR2 FNYEAQ. The CDR3, as DNA: TGTGCCAGCAGCGCTAGCGGGAGGGCCGCTTTAATAACTAGCACAGATACGCAGTATTTT. Translation: CASSASGRAALITSTDTQYF.

This sequence joins TRBV29-1 and TRBJ1-2, with D perhaps TRBD1 (5 bases). V was cut by 4 bases and J by 5 bases, with 14 bases left in between. Germline loops: CDR1 SQVTM, CDR2 ANQGSEA. The CDR3 totals 13 residues. Written as DNA, the CDR3 is TGCAGCGTTGGCTCCGTGGGGGGTTATGGCTACACCTTC. It specifies CSVGSVGGYGYTF.

V and J are TRBV9 and TRBJ2-1; a weak D match, TRBD1 (5 bases). The CDR3 is 15 residues long. Trimming took 0 bases from V and 8 from J, leaving 15 bases between them. Germline V CDR1 and CDR2: SGDLS, YYNGEE. The CDR3 bases are TGTGCCAGCAGCGTAGTGGCAGGGCAAGAATATGAGCAGTTCTTC. Its protein is CASSVVAGQEYEQFF. The full variable domain, completed using reference TRBV9 and TRBJ2-1, is DSGVTQTPKHLITATGQRVTLRCSPRSGDLSVYWYQQSLDQGLQFLIQYYNGEERAKGNILERFSAQQFPDLHSELNLSSLELGDSALYFCASSVVAGQEYEQFFGPGTRLTVL.

The chain carries TRBV2 and TRBJ2-5; 7 positions match TRBD2. The germline gives CDR1 SNHLY, CDR2 FYNNEI. The CDR3 covers 14 residues. V lost 4 bases and J lost 2; bases outside the gene matches: 4. The CDR3 nucleotides are TGTGCCAGCAGTGCCGGGACTAAACAAGAGACCCAGTACTTC. Translating gives CASSAGTKQETQYF.

This chain connects TRBV27 to TRBJ1-2; weak D call: TRBD1 (5 bases). The germline gives CDR1 MNHEY, CDR2 SMNVEV (reference sequence). Between the trimmed V and J ends, which lost 0 bases and 7 bases, there was a span of 15 bases. The CDR3 loop spans 15 amino acids. CDR3 sequence (DNA): TGTGCCAGCAGTTTATCCGCAGGGTTGGGAGGTGGCTACACCTTC. This codes for CASSLSAGLGGGYTF.

The chain has TRBV7-9 and TRBJ2-7; TRBD1 aligns across 8 bases. V shed 6 bases, J shed 6 bases, and the junction held 7 bases outside the gene matches. The CDR3 sequence is 13 residues long. Germline CDR1 reads SEHNR; CDR2 reads FQNEAQ (reference sequence). CDR3 protein: CASRQGEVSEQYF. In DNA, the CDR3 is TGTGCCAGCAGACAGGGGGAGGTTAGCGAGCAGTACTTC.

V is TRBV7-6 and J is TRBJ2-2; the match to TRBD2 covers 10 bases. The germline V gene has CDR1 SGHVS and CDR2 FNYEAQ. This CDR3 spans 21 amino acids. The junction had 17 bases not matched to a gene; V was cut back by 1 base and J by 3 bases. This CDR3 is CASSLVRSSLAGDRDTGELFF. Here the CDR3 DNA reads TGTGCCAGCAGCTTAGTGCGTTCCTCCCTAGCGGGAGACCGCGACACCGGGGAGCTGTTTTTT.

In the case of this clone: Relative to the germline gene, one junction end is altered; a read error may explain this. The chain links TRBV28 to TRBJ2-7; possibly TRBD1 for D (6 bases). CDR1 and CDR2 (germline): MDHEN, SYDVKM. The CDR3 runs to 14 residues. In DNA form, the CDR3 reads TGTGCCAGCAGTTTAGGTGACAGGACCTACGGGCAGTACTTC. It yields the protein CASSLGDRTYGQYF.

V and J are TRBV18 and TRBJ2-4; D is uncertain. This CDR3 is built from 14 residues. In germline, CDR1 is KGHSH, CDR2 LQKENI. Trimming took off 1 base at V and 5 bases at J, with 9 bases between the two ends. CDR3 in DNA: TGTGCCAGCTCACCACAGGGTGGAGAAAACATTCAGTACTTC. Amino acids: CASSPQGGENIQYF.

This clone occurred a few times. The chain links TRBV6-1 to TRBJ1-1; D gene ambiguous. Trimming cost V 3 bases and J 0 bases, with 17 bases left between them. CDR3 length: 17 amino acids. Germline V lookup: CDR1 MNHNS, CDR2 SASEGT. CDR3 amino acids: CASSEQVGRFMNTEAFF. The CDR3, as DNA: TGTGCCAGCAGTGAGCAGGTGGGAAGATTCATGAACACTGAAGCTTTCTTT.

The chain links TRBV5-1 to TRBJ2-1, with a weak D call TRBD2 (6 bases). V lost 1 base, J lost 8 bases, and 16 bases lay in between. In germline, CDR1 is SGHRS, CDR2 YFSETQ. This CDR3 has 15 residues. This CDR3 reads CASSLLGGSTDEQFF. The CDR3 nucleotides are TGCGCCAGCAGCTTGTTGGGAGGCTCGACGGATGAGCAGTTCTTC.